This is a list of T cell receptor beta chains from one sample in a study of T cells in Graves' hyperthyroidism and ophthalmopathy. TCRdb re-analysed the multiplex PCR reads in MiXCR, keeping a single row per CDR3 protein. The data hold a few hundred thousand distinct CDR3 sequences, with roughly 22% observed a single time. Sequenced sample: blood. The receptors originated from a woman aged 65 to 85 with Graves' ophthalmopathy. Each CDR3 is given with its conserved first and last residue.

>TRBV6-1
CASSEKLAGGVGSTDTQYF
>TRBV30
CAWRGLDEQYF
>TRBV7-6
CASSSSGAWGETQYF
>TRBV20-1
CSARDGVAGYYEQYF
>TRBV6-8
CASSYSGVTTGYTF
>TRBV20-1
CSAPRGRGNTEAFF
>TRBV2
CASSETREYSEQFF
>TRBV6-1
CASSLTSTGFGGYGYTF
>TRBV6-2/TRBV6-3
CASSYWDNSPLHF
>TRBV2
CASSEGQRFTGGYTF
>TRBV11-2
CASSSVRAYGYTF
>TRBV4-1
CASSQDFRGTEAFF
>TRBV20-1
CSASTGTGGDQPQHF
>TRBV20-1
CSARTSGGYEQYF
>TRBV3-1
CASSHLVGYGYTF
>TRBV5-5
CASSQGGENIQYF
>TRBV7-2
CASSWKTEAFF
>TRBV12-3/TRBV12-4
CASSLASNYGYTF
>TRBV28
CASSITAPGTQYF
>TRBV7-2
CASSLHRVGIAFF
>TRBV2
CASTLDRLSGNTIYF
>TRBV5-1
CASSLRPSGRDEQFF
>TRBV6-2/TRBV6-3
CASSFVGGLGNTEAFF
>TRBV6-4
CVSSAAGGDTGELFF
>TRBV20-1
CSASVPSLHQYF
>TRBV5-1
CASRFGPGSSYNEQFF